This TCR beta chain was recovered during a study of technical replicates of blood from several donors. Assay used: immunoSEQ multiplex PCR; TCRdb lists only in-frame clones, some missing. The sample has 55,000 to 75,000 clones, 91% seen once. The CDR3 contains 13 residues. J gave up 5 bases and V 7 bases, and 7 bases lay outside the gene matches. Germline-derived CDR1 and CDR2 are SNHLY and FYNNEI. The V and J genes are TRBV2 and TRBJ2-7; 8 positions match TRBD2. Sequencing was done on a sample of PBMCs. The sequence derives from a human donor in good health. Some clones in this sample may be carry-over from other donors' samples. The CDR3 sequence is CASNSGESDEQYF. In nucleotides, the CDR3 is TGTGCCAGCAATAGCGGGGAAAGCGACGAGCAGTACTTC.